Below are 2 T cell receptor beta chains sequenced from a single sample in a study of cytomegalovirus exposure and HLA in healthy donors. In the PCR, 60 Vbeta and 13 Jbeta primers were used. The repertoire was sequenced with immunoSEQ multiplex PCR; TCRdb's copy has only in-frame clones and lacks some. The sample consists of approximately 91,000 clones, roughly 60% of them appearing once. What was sequenced was PBMCs. The receptors shown here come from a human donor in good health.

The sample holds a few counts of this clone. The chain has TRBV5-1 and TRBJ1-2; D not resolved. The CDR3 contains 15 residues. Germline CDR1 reads SGHRS; CDR2 reads YFSETQ. V shed 0 bases and J shed 3 bases, with 12 bases lying between them. The CDR3 bases are TGCGCCAGCAGCTTGGTGGGCAGGAGGGACTATGGCTACACCTTC. Protein product: CASSLVGRRDYGYTF.

The J gene is TRBJ1-3, the V gene TRBV18, with D uncertain. V lost 3 bases, J lost 0 bases, and 12 bases lay in between. Germline V gene data show CDR1 as KGHSH and CDR2 as LQKENI. This CDR3 comprises 16 residues. The CDR3 DNA reads TGTGCCAGCTCACCCCGGGTCTCAGTCTCTGGAAACACCATATATTTT. It translates to CASSPRVSVSGNTIYF.